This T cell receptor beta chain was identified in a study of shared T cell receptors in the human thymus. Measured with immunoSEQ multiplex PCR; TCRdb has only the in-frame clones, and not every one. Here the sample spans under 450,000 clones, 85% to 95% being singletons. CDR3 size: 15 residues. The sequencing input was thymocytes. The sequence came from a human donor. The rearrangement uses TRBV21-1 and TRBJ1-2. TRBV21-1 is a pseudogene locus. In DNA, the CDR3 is TGTGCCAGCAGCAAAGGTTACTTTAAGGTTTCAAGCTACACCTTC. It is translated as CASSKGYFKVSSYTF.